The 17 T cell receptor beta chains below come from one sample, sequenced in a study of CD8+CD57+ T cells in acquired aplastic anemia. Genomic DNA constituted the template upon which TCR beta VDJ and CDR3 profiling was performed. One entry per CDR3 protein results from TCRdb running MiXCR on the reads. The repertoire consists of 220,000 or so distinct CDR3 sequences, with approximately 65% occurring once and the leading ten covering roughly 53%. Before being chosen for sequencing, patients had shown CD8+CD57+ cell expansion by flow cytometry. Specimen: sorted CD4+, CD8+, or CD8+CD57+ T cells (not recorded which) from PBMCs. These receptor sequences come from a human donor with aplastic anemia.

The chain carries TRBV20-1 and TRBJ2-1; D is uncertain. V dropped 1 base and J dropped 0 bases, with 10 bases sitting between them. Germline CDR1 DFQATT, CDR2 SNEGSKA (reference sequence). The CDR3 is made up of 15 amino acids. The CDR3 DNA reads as TGCAGTGCTAGAGGCCTAGAGAGCTCCTACAATGAGCAGTTCTTC. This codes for CSARGLESSYNEQFF.

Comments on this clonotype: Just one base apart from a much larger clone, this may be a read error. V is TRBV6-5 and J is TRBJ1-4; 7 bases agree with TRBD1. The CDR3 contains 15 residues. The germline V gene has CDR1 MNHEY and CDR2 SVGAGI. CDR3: CASSSTGQTNGKLFF. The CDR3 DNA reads TGTGCCAGCAGTTCAACGGGACAGACCAATGGAAAACTGTTTTTT.

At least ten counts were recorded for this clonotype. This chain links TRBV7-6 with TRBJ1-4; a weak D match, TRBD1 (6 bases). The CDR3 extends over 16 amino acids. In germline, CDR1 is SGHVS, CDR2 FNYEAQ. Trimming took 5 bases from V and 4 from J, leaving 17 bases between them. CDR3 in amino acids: CASSPRQADLNEKLFF. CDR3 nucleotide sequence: TGTGCCAGCAGCCCGAGACAGGCAGACCTTAATGAAAAACTGTTTTTT.

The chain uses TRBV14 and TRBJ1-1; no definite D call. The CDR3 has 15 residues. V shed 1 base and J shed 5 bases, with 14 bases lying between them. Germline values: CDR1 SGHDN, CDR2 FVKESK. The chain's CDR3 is CASSQGGGGTTEAFF. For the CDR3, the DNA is TGTGCCAGCAGCCAAGGCGGCGGTGGAACGACTGAAGCTTTCTTT.

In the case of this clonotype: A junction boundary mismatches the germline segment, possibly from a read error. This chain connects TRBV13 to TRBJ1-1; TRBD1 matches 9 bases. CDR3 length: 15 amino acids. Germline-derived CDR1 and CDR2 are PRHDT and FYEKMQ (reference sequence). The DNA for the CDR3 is TGTGCCAGCAGCTTACAAGGACAGGGGCGGACTGTAGCTTTCTTT. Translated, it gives CASSLQGQGRTVAFF.

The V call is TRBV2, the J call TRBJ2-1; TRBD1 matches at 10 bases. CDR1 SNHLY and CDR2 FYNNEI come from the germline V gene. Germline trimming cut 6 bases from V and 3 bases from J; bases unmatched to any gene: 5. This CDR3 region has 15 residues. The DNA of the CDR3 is TGTGCCAGCAGAGCCGGGACAGGGGTCTACAATGAGCAGTTCTTC. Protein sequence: CASRAGTGVYNEQFF. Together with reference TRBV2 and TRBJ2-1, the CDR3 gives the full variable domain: EPEVTQTPSHQVTQMGQEVILRCVPISNHLYFYWYRQILGQKVEFLVSFYNNEISEKSEIFDDQFSVERPDGSNFTLKIRSTKLEDSAMYFCASRAGTGVYNEQFFGPGTRLTVL.

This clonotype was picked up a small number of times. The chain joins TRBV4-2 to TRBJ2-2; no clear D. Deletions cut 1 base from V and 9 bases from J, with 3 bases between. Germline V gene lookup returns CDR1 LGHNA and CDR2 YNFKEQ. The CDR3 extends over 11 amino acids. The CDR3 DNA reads TGTGCCAGCAGCCAAGGGCGGGAGCTGTTTTTT. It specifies CASSQGRELFF.

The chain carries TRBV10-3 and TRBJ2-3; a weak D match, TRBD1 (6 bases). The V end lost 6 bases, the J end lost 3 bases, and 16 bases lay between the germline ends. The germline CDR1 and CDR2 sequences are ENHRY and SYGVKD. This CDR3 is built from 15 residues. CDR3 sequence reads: CAISLQGIETDTQYF. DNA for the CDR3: TGTGCCATCAGCCTACAGGGAATAGAAACAGATACGCAGTATTTT.

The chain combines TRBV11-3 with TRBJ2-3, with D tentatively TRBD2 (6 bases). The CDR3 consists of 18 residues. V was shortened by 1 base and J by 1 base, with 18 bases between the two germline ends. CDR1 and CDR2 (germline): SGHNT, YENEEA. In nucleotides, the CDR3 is TGTGCCAGCAGCTTAGGGGCCCTGACGGGAGAGGGCACAGATACGCAGTATTTT. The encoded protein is CASSLGALTGEGTDTQYF.

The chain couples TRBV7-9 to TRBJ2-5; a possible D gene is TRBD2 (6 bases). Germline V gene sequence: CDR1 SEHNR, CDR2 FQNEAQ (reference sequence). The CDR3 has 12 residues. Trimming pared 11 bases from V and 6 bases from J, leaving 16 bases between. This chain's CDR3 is CAGNSRGKTQYF. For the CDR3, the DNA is TGTGCCGGCAACTCGCGGGGAAAGACCCAGTACTTC.

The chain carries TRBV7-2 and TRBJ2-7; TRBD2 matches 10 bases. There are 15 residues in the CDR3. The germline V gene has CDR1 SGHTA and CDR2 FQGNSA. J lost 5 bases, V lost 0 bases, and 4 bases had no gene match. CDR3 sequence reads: CASSLASLAGDEQYF. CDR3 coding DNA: TGTGCCAGCAGCTTAGCTAGTCTAGCGGGGGACGAGCAGTACTTC.

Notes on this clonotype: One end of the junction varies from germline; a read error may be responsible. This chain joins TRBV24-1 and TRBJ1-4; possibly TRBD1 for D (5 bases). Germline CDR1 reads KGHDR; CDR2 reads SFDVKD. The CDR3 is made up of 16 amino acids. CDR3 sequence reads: CAGSLSFGTTKEKLFF. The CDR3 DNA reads TGTGCCGGCAGTTTATCGTTCGGGACTACTAAGGAAAAACTGTTTTTT.

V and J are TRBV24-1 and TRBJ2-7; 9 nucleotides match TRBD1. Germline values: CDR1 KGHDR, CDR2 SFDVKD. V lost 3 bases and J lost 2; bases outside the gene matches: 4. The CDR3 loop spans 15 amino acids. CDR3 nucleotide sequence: TGTGCCACCAGTGATCGGACAGGGGAGGCCTACGAGCAGTACTTC. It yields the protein CATSDRTGEAYEQYF.

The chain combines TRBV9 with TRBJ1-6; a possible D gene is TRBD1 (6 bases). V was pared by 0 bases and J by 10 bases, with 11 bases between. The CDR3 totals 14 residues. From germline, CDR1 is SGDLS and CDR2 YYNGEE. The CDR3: CASSVGRGRSPLHF. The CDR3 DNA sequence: TGTGCCAGCAGCGTAGGCAGGGGAAGGTCACCCCTCCACTTT.

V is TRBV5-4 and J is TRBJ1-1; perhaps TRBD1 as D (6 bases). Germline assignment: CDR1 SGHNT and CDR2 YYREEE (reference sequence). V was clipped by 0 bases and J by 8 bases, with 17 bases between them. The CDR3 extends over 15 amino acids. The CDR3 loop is CASSLGRTAGREAFF. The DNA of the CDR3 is TGTGCCAGCAGCTTGGGAAGGACAGCGGGAAGAGAAGCTTTCTTT. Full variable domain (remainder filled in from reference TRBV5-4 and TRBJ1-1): ETGVTQSPTHLIKTRGQQVTLRCSSQSGHNTVSWYQQALGQGPQFIFQYYREEENGRGNFPPRFSGLQFPNYSSELNVNALELDDSALYLCASSLGRTAGREAFFGQGTRLTVV.

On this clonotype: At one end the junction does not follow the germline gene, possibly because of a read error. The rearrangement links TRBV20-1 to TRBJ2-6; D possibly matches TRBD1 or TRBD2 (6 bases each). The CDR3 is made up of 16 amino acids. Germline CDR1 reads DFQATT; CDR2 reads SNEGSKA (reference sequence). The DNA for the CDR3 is TGCAGTGCCGGGGGTGGGGGGCGCTCTGGGGCCATCGTCCTGACTTTC. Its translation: CSAGGGGRSGAIVLTF.

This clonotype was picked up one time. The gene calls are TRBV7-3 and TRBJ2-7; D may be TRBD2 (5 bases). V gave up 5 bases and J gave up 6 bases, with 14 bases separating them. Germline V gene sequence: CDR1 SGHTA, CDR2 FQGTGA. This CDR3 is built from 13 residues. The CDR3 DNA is TGTGCCAGCAGCAAAGGACTCCTCAGCGAGCAGTACTTC. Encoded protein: CASSKGLLSEQYF.